This TCR beta chain comes out of a study of PD-L1 blockade in urothelial cancer (dated by TCRdb to the late 2010s). General notes on the study: Therapy was started at some point between 2014 and 2016 for all patients, and atezolizumab 1,200 mg was administered intravenously every 3 weeks. A median of 141,255 T cells and approximately 86,000 unique TCRs was obtained from blood samples, and a median clonality of roughly 0.074 was observed. Whole exome sequencing and RNA sequencing of pretreatment tumors were performed alongside TCR sequencing in the same patients. Somatic, immune and clinical correlates of response to PD-L1 blockade with atezolizumab in urothelial cancer were the focus of an exploratory multi-omic analysis. About 90% of the roughly 30 patients were identified as males with urothelial cancer of bladder origin, and a prior smoking history was reported by 18 of 29 patients. Ten or so patients reached durable clinical benefit, while 20 patients did not. Twenty-nine patients had pretreatment blood TCR-seq, roughly 24 had at least one posttreatment blood collection, and roughly 24 had tumor TCR-seq. An ECOG performance status of 0 or 1 was recorded for the patients, and 0 to 3 prior chemotherapy regimens had been received by the patients. Durable clinical benefit was defined as a progression-free survival longer than 6 months, and TCR features were additionally tested against progression-free survival and overall survival. Pretreatment tumor samples, along with matched peripheral blood serially collected before and after atezolizumab treatment, were subjected to TCR sequencing. Blood samples were analyzed 3 weeks after the start of treatment (second dose) and 6 weeks after the start of treatment. What the work shows at the level of the full study, not this receptor alone: At 3 weeks after the start of treatment, tumor-associated TCR clones in peripheral blood had expanded more in patients with durable benefit (n ≈ 24, p = 0.022). A pretreatment peripheral blood TCR clonality below the median was linked to improved progression-free and overall survival. Because of the small sample size (n ≈ 30) and the many exploratory analyses performed, the results are intended to be regarded as hypothesis-generating.

The germline V end is reduced by 1 base and the J end by 7 bases; junction bases left unmatched: 12. From the cysteine through the phenylalanine, the CDR3 covers 17 amino acids. The sequence is cut down to CDR3 DNA, 51 bases in frame from base 1. CDR1 SGHRS and CDR2 YFSETQ were looked up in the germline V gene. In regard to this clone: The antigen this receptor binds is unknown. It has no much larger one-base neighbor in the sample; base qualities were not kept.

To estimate absolute template abundance from read counts, synthetic TCR analog templates were spiked into each PCR. TCRbeta CDR3 regions were amplified from genomic DNA with bias-controlled V and J gene primers using the immunoSEQ assay. Rearranged TCRbeta segments were sequenced at approximately 20X coverage. From the authors' description of their analysis: Clustering was used to correct sequencing errors, and CDR3s were annotated against IMGT to assign V, D and J genes. Only productive TCRbeta rearrangements were used in downstream analyses, excluding out-of-frame or stop-codon sequences. Clonality was calculated as one minus the Shannon entropy normalized by the log of the number of unique productive sequences. Clones differing between time points or between blood and tumor were identified by Fisher's exact test with Benjamini-Hochberg correction at adjusted p below 0.01. In its TCRdb copy, this immuneACCESS table keeps in-frame sequences only and misses some clones. Where compared with another copy, unresolved V genes explain less than half of these, and the others have no known cause. V, J and clone size are those of that table, while D and trimming were read from the DNA. The sample has tens of thousands of clones on record, roughly 84% of them singletons. The ten top clones hold around a tenth of the sample.

The sample's time point label is to be understood as: pretreatment peripheral blood. A total of 25 to 30 patients with locally advanced or metastatic urothelial carcinoma, treated at Memorial Sloan Kettering on a trial protocol, made up the cohort. Peripheral blood mononuclear cells were collected pretreatment and during treatment, with between 1 and 8 total time points obtained per patient. The Qiagen DNeasy Blood extraction kit was used to purify genomic DNA from total PBMCs and from tumor samples. PBMCs were collected pretreatment and during treatment, and were isolated and stored as previously described.

The clonotype comes from a woman in her seventies with urothelial cancer. Sample: PBMCs, taken around atezolizumab (anti-PD-L1) treatment. Rearrangement joined TRBV5-1 to TRBJ2-1, and TRBD2 aligns with 9 junction nucleotides. In nucleotide form, the sequence is TGCGCCAGCAGCTTGTCTTCCGCGGGAGGGCCTTGGAATGAGCAGTTCTTC. This codes for CASSLSSAGGPWNEQFF.